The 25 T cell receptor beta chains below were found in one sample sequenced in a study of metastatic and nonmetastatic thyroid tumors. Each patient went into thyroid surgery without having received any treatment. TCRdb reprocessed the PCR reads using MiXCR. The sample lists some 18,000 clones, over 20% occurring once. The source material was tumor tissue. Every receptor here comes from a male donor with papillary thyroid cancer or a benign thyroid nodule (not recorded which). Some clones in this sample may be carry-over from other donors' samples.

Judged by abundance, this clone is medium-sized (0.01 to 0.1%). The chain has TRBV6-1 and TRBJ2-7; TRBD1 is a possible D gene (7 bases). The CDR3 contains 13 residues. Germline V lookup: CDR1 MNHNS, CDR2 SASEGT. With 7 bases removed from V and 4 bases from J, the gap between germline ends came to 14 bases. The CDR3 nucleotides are TGTGCCAGCACGGAGGGGGCGTATTACGAGCAGTACTTC. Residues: CASTEGAYYEQYF.

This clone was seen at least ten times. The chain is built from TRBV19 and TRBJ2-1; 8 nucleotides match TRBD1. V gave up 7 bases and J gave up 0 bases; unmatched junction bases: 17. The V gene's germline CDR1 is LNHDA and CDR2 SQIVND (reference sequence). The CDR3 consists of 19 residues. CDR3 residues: CASTPQGAGGVSSYNEQFF. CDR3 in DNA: TGTGCCAGTACGCCCCAGGGGGCTGGCGGGGTGAGCTCCTACAATGAGCAGTTCTTC.

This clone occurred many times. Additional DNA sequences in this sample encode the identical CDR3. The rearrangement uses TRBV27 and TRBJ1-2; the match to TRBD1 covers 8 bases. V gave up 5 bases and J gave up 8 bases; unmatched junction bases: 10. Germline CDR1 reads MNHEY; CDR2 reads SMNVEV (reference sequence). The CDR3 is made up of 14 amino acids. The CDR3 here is CASSALRQGLGYTF. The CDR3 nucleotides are TGTGCCAGCAGTGCACTACGACAGGGGTTAGGCTACACCTTC.

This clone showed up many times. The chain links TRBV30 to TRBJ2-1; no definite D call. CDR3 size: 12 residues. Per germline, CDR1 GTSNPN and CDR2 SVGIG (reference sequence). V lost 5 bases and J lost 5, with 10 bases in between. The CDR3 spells CAWEPFDNEQFF. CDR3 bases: TGTGCCTGGGAGCCTTTTGACAATGAGCAGTTCTTC. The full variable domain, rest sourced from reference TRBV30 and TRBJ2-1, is SQTIHQWPATLVQPVGSPLSLECTVEGTSNPNLYWYRQAAGRGLQLLFYSVGIGQISSEVPQNLSASRPQDRQFILSSKKLLLSDSGFYLCAWEPFDNEQFFGPGTRLTVL.

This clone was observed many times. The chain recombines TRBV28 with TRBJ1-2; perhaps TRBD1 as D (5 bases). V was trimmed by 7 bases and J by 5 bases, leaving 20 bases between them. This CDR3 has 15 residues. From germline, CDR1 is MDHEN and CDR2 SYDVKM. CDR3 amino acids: CASTLGAIKRYGYTF. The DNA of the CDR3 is TGTGCCAGCACCCTTGGGGCGATTAAGCGTTATGGCTACACCTTC.

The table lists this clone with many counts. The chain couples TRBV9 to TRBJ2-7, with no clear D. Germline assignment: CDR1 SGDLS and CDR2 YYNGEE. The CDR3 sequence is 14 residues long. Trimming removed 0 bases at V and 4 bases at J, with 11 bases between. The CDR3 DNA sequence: TGTGCCAGCAGCGTAGGGGCAATCTCTTACGAGCAGTACTTC. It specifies CASSVGAISYEQYF.

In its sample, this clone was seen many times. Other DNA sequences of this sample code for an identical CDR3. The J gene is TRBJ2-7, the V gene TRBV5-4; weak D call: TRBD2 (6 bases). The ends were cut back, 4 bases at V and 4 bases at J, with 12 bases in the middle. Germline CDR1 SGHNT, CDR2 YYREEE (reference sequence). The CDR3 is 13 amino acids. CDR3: CASSLDYSYEQYF. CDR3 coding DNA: TGTGCCAGCAGCCTGGACTACTCGTACGAGCAGTACTTC.

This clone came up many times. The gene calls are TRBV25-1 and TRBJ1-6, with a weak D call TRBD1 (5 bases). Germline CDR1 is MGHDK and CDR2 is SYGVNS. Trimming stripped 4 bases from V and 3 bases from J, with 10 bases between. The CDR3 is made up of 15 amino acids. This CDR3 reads CASSGTGHYNSPLHF. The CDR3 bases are TGTGCCAGCAGTGGGACCGGACACTATAATTCACCCCTCCACTTT.

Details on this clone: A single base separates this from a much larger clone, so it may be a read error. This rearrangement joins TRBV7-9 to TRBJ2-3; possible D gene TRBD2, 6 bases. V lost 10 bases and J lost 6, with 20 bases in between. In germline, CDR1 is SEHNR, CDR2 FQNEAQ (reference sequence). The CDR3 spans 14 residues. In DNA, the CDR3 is TGTGCCAACTCGGGAGCATCAGAGGTTGATACGCAGTATTTT. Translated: CANSGASEVDTQYF.

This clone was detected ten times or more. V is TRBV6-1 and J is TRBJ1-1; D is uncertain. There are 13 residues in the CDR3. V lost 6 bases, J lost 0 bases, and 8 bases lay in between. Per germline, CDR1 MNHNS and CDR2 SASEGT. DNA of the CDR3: TGTGCCAGCAGAGAGGTCATGAACACTGAAGCTTTCTTT. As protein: CASREVMNTEAFF.

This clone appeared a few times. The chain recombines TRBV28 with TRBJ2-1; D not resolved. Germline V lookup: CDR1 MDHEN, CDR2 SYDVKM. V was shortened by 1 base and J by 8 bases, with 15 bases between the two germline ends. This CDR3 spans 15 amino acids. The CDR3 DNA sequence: TGTGCCAGCAGTTTATCCCCCCCAGGATCCCATGAGCAGTTCTTC. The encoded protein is CASSLSPPGSHEQFF.

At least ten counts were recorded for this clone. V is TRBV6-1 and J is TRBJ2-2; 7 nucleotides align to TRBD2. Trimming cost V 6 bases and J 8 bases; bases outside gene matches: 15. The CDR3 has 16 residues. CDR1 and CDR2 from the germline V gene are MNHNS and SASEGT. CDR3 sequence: CASRYLAEQSWGELFF. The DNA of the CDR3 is TGTGCCAGCAGATATCTAGCGGAGCAATCATGGGGGGAGCTGTTTTTT.

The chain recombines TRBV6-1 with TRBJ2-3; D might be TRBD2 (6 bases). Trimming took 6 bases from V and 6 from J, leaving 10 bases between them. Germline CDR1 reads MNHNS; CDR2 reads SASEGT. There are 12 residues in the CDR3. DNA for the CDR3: TGTGCCAGCAGATCGGGGGTGGATACGCAGTATTTT. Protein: CASRSGVDTQYF.

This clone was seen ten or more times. The CDR3 protein is CSAASPGTQETQYF. The DNA of the CDR3 is TGCAGTGCTGCATCCCCGGGGACTCAAGAGACCCAGTACTTC. V gene TRBV20-1 combines with J gene TRBJ2-5; tentative D call: TRBD2 (6 bases). The V gene's germline CDR1 is DFQATT and CDR2 SNEGSKA (reference sequence). The CDR3 spans 14 residues. With 5 bases removed from V and 2 bases from J, the gap between germline ends came to 15 bases.

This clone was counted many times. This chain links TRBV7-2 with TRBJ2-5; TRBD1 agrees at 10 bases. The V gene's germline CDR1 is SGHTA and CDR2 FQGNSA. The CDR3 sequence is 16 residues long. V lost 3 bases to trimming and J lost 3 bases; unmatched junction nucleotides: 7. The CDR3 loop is CASSLRGTGAKETQYF. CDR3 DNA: TGTGCCAGCAGCTTGCGAGGGACAGGGGCAAAAGAGACCCAGTACTTC. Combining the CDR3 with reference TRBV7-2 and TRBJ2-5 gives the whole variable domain GAGVSQSPSNKVTEKGKDVELRCDPISGHTALYWYRQSLGQGLEFLIYFQGNSAPDKSGLPSDRFSAERTGGSVSTLTIQRTQQEDSAVYLCASSLRGTGAKETQYFGPGTRLLVL.

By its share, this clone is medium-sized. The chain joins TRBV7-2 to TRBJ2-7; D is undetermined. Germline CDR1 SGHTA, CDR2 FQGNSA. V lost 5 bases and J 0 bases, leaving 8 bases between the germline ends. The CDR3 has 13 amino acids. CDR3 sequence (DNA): TGTGCCAGCAGCCGGACGGACTCCTACGAGCAGTACTTC. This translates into CASSRTDSYEQYF.

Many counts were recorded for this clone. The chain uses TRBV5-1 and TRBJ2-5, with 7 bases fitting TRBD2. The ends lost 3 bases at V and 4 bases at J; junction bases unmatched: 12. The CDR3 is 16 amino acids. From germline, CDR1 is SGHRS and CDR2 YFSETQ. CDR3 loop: CASSSPGLAGVETQYF. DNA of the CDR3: TGCGCCAGCAGCTCCCCCGGTTTGGCGGGAGTAGAGACCCAGTACTTC.

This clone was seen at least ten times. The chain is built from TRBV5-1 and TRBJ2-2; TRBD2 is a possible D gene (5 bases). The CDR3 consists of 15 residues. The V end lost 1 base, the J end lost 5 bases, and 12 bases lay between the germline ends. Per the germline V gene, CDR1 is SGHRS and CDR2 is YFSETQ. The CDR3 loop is CASSLLSERTGELFF. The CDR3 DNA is TGCGCCAGCAGCTTGTTAAGTGAGCGGACCGGGGAGCTGTTTTTT.

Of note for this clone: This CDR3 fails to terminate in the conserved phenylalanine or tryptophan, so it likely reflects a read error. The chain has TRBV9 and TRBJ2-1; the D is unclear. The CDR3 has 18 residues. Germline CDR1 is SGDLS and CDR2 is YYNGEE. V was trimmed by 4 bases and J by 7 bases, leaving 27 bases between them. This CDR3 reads CASSPFDGPRTPRNEQFL. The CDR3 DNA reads TGTGCCAGCAGCCCTTTTGACGGGCCCCGCACTCCTCGAAATGAGCAGTTCCTC.

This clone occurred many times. The CDR3 region has the DNA TGCGCCAGCAGCCAAGGCGGCGCCACTAACTATGGCTACACCTTC. Translated, it gives CASSQGGATNYGYTF. This rearrangement joins TRBV4-3 to TRBJ1-2; the D is unclear. Germline V gene lookup returns CDR1 LGHNA and CDR2 YSLEER. V shed 1 base and J shed 0 bases, with 9 bases lying between them. CDR3 size: 15 residues.

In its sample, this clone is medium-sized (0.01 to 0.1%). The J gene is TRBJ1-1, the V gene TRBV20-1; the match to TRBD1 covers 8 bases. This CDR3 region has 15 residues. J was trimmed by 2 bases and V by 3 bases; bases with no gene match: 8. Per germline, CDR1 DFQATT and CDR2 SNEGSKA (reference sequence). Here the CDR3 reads CSARDPGQGNTEAFF. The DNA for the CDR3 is TGCAGTGCTAGGGATCCCGGACAGGGAAACACTGAAGCTTTCTTT.

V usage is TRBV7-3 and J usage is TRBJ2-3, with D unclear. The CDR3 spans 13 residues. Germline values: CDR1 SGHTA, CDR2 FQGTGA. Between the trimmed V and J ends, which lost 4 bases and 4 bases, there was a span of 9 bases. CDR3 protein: CASSSYLADTQYF. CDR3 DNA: TGTGCCAGCAGCTCCTACTTGGCAGATACGCAGTATTTT.

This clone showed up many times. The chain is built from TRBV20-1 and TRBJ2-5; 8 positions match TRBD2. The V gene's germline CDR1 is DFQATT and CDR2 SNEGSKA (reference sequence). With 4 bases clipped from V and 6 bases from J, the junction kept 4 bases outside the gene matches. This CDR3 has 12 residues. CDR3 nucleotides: TGCAGTGCTACAACTAGCGGAAAGACCCAGTACTTC. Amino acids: CSATTSGKTQYF.

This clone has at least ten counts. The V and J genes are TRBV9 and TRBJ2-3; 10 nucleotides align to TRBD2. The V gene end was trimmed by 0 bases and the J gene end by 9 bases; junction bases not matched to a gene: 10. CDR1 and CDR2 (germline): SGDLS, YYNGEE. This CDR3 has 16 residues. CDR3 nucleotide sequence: TGTGCCAGCAGCGTAGGTGGGACTAGCGAACGGGACACGCAGTATTTT. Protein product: CASSVGGTSERDTQYF.

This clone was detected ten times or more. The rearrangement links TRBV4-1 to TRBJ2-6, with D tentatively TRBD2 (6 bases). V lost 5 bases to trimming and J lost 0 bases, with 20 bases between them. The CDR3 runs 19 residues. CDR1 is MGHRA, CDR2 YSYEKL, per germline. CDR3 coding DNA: TGCGCCAGCAGCGCAGTTGCCCCGGGGGTTAACTCTGGGGCCAACGTCCTGACTTTC. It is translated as CASSAVAPGVNSGANVLTF.